The 16 T cell receptor beta chains below were found in one sample sequenced in a study of metastatic and nonmetastatic thyroid tumors. TCRdb used MiXCR to call clones anew from the PCR reads. The data show around 40,000 clones, 17% seen once. No treatment of any kind had been given to any patient before thyroid surgery. The sequenced sample was blood. These receptors originate from a male donor with papillary thyroid cancer or a benign thyroid nodule (not recorded which). Some clones in this sample may be carry-over from other donors' samples.

At least ten counts were recorded for this clone. This rearrangement joins TRBV7-2 to TRBJ1-6, with 8 bases that match TRBD1. CDR1 and CDR2 (germline): SGHTA, FQGNSA. The CDR3 has 16 residues. Unmatched junction bases numbered 7, after V lost 0 bases and J lost 9 bases. CDR3 region: CASSLADRVEGSPLHF. Written as DNA, the CDR3 is TGTGCCAGCAGCTTAGCGGACAGGGTCGAAGGTTCACCCCTCCACTTT.

In its sample, this clone was seen many times. The rearrangement links TRBV2 to TRBJ2-7, with 8 bases aligning to TRBD2. J was trimmed by 2 bases and V by 3 bases; bases with no gene match: 3. The CDR3 consists of 14 residues. Germline V CDR1 and CDR2: SNHLY, FYNNEI. CDR3 region: CASSDLAGTYEQYF. The CDR3 DNA follows: TGTGCCAGCAGTGACCTAGCGGGTACCTACGAGCAGTACTTC. The full variable domain, its missing parts supplied by reference TRBV2 and TRBJ2-7, is EPEVTQTPSHQVTQMGQEVILRCVPISNHLYFYWYRQILGQKVEFLVSFYNNEISEKSEIFDDQFSVERPDGSNFTLKIRSTKLEDSAMYFCASSDLAGTYEQYFGPGTRLTVT.

This clone was detected many times. This chain connects TRBV5-1 to TRBJ1-2, with a tentative D call TRBD1 (6 bases). V was cut by 0 bases and J by 6 bases, with 15 bases left in between. Germline V gene lookup returns CDR1 SGHRS and CDR2 YFSETQ. The CDR3 extends over 15 amino acids. CDR3 sequence reads: CASSLVTGPLDGYTF. CDR3 nucleotides: TGCGCCAGCAGCTTGGTGACAGGACCGCTCGATGGCTACACCTTC.

This clone occurred many times. This rearrangement joins TRBV5-4 to TRBJ2-3; D unresolved. The CDR3 totals 13 residues. CDR1 and CDR2 from the germline V gene are SGHNT and YYREEE (reference sequence). V was pared by 4 bases and J by 1 base, with 7 bases between. The CDR3 coding sequence is TGTGCCAGCAGCCAATACGGCACAGATACGCAGTATTTT. This encodes CASSQYGTDTQYF.

There are a few counts of this clone. The junction shows a germline mismatch at one end, possibly a read error. The V call is TRBV20-1, the J call TRBJ2-7, with 7 bases lining up with TRBD1. The CDR3 sequence is 13 residues long. The germline CDR1 and CDR2 sequences are DFQATT and SNEGSKA (reference sequence). CDR3 sequence reads: CSAFASTGWEQYF. DNA for the CDR3: TGCAGTGCCTTCGCTTCGACAGGGTGGGAGCAATACTTC.

This clone was counted many times. The chain recombines TRBV29-1 with TRBJ1-2; D call uncertain. CDR1 and CDR2 from the germline V gene are SQVTM and ANQGSEA. The CDR3 sequence is 12 residues long. With 3 bases removed from V and 8 bases from J, the gap between germline ends came to 13 bases. The CDR3 is CSVEAGSLGYTF. The CDR3 DNA reads TGCAGCGTTGAGGCAGGATCCCTAGGCTACACCTTC.

This clone was detected many times. The genes are TRBV6-4 and TRBJ2-1; 9 nucleotides match TRBD2. Germline CDR1 and CDR2: MRHNA and SNTAGT. CDR3 length equals 15 residues. The J segment lost 3 bases and the V segment lost 0 bases, leaving 0 bases of the junction unmatched. CDR3 sequence reads: CASSDSSGSYNEQFF. The CDR3, as DNA: TGTGCCAGCAGTGACTCTAGCGGGAGCTACAATGAGCAGTTCTTC.

This clone has a count of ten or more. The same CDR3 is also encoded by other DNA sequences in this sample. The chain combines TRBV20-1 with TRBJ2-3, with TRBD2 identical over 11 bases. Germline V gives CDR1 DFQATT, CDR2 SNEGSKA (reference sequence). This CDR3 is 14 amino acids long. Trimming cost V 3 bases and J 3 bases; bases outside gene matches: 2. CDR3: CSASASGGTDTQYF. Written as DNA, the CDR3 is TGCAGTGCTAGCGCTAGCGGGGGGACAGATACGCAGTATTTT.

This clone counts as medium-sized. The V and J genes are TRBV6-1 and TRBJ2-7, with 7 positions matching TRBD2. Losses at the gene ends were 1 base for V and 4 bases for J; bases not matched to a gene: 7. Germline loops: CDR1 MNHNS, CDR2 SASEGT. The CDR3 runs to 15 residues. DNA of the CDR3: TGTGCCAGCAGTGAAGACGGGGGGTCGAGTTACGAGCAGTACTTC. Its translation is CASSEDGGSSYEQYF.

Comments on this clone: The conserved phenylalanine or tryptophan is not found at the CDR3 terminus, so this likely reflects a read error. J is TRBJ2-1 and V is TRBV11-2; 8 bases match TRBD1. This CDR3 spans 16 amino acids. CDR1 is SGHAT, CDR2 FQNNGV, per germline. The CDR3 nucleotides read TGTGCCAGCAGCAGTTCCGTGACAGGGGTATACATTGAGCAGTTCTCC. Translated, it gives CASSSSVTGVYIEQFS.

Concerning this clone itself: One end of the junction does not line up with germline, which may come from a read error. This rearrangement joins TRBV20-1 to TRBJ2-3, with no clear D. CDR3 length equals 15 residues. CDR1 and CDR2 (germline): DFQATT, SNEGSKA (reference sequence). CDR3 sequence (DNA): TGCATTGCTAGGTATGACGCTACTATCACAGATACGCAGTATTTT. Translating gives CIARYDATITDTQYF.

This clone was observed many times. V gene TRBV19 combines with J gene TRBJ2-7; 11 nucleotides align to TRBD2. Germline V gene data show CDR1 as LNHDA and CDR2 as SQIVND (reference sequence). Trimming took 5 bases from V and 7 from J; bases not matched to a gene: 4. CDR3 length equals 13 residues. The CDR3 DNA reads as TGTGCCAGTAGTCCAGGACTAGCGGGTGAGCAGTACTTC. The encoded protein is CASSPGLAGEQYF.

In its sample, this clone was seen many times. The chain uses TRBV12-3 or TRBV12-4 and TRBJ2-5; 11 bases line up with TRBD1. This CDR3 is built from 16 residues. The ends lost 6 bases at V and 1 base at J; junction bases unmatched: 7. The CDR3 nucleotides read TGTGCCAGCAGCAACGGACAGGGGGCGATCCAAGAGACCCAGTACTTC. Its protein product is CASSNGQGAIQETQYF.

This clone was seen ten or more times. The rearrangement uses TRBV20-1 and TRBJ1-3; weak D call: TRBD1 (5 bases). The CDR3 extends over 13 amino acids. From germline, CDR1 is DFQATT and CDR2 SNEGSKA (reference sequence). Trimming took 4 bases from V and 2 from J, leaving 9 bases between them. The CDR3 nucleotides read TGCAGTGCTACCCAGGGAACTGGAAACACCATATATTTT. It is translated as CSATQGTGNTIYF.

By share of the sample, this clone is medium-sized (0.01 to 0.1%). The chain links TRBV14 to TRBJ2-3; no definite D call. The V and J ends lost 1 base and 0 bases respectively, with 11 bases between them. The CDR3 consists of 16 residues. Germline-derived CDR1 and CDR2 are SGHDN and FVKESK. In nucleotides, the CDR3 is TGTGCCAGCAGCCAAGGCTGGGTCAGCAGCACAGATACGCAGTATTTT. This translates into CASSQGWVSSTDTQYF. Full variable domain (rest looked up from reference TRBV14 and TRBJ2-3): EAGVTQFPSHSVIEKGQTVTLRCDPISGHDNLYWYRRVMGKEIKFLLHFVKESKQDESGMPNNRFLAERTGGTYSTLKVQPAELEDSGVYFCASSQGWVSSTDTQYFGPGTRLTVL.

This clone showed up many times. The identical CDR3 is also encoded by other nucleotide sequences in the sample. V is TRBV5-1 and J is TRBJ2-5; no reliable D call. CDR1 and CDR2 (germline): SGHRS, YFSETQ. The V end lost 0 bases, the J end lost 2 bases, and 11 bases lay between the germline ends. The CDR3 loop spans 15 amino acids. Here the CDR3 reads CASSLVPDTQETQYF. Here the CDR3 DNA reads TGCGCCAGCAGCTTGGTTCCAGATACACAAGAGACCCAGTACTTC.